These 4 T cell receptor beta chains share one sample of origin, sequenced in a study of HIV-infected children after antiretroviral therapy interruption. Regarding treatment: PENTA 11 planned treatment interruption arm or continuous ART arm. The TCR library was built from RNA with a 3' RACE protocol and unique molecular identifiers. TCRdb analysed the 3' RACE reads with MiXCR anew, one entry per CDR3 protein. The sample holds about 46,000 distinct CDR3 sequences, 4.3% seen once. The sequencing here drew on CD45RA+ CD4+ T cells from PBMCs, pooled from several time points, taken from a donor given antiretroviral therapy, either interrupted or continuous. Specified subset: naive CD4+ CD45RA+ CD45RO- T cells. The origin of the receptors is a pool of human donors with HIV.

This clonotype was detected a few times. The chain couples TRBV5-6 to TRBJ2-7, with TRBD1 identical over 10 bases. Trimming took 0 bases from V and 0 from J; bases not matched to a gene: 3. The CDR3 covers 16 residues. Germline V gene sequence: CDR1 SGHDT, CDR2 YYEEEE. CDR3 loop: CASSLDRDRGSYEQYF. The CDR3 DNA reads TGTGCCAGCAGCTTGGATCGGGACAGGGGCTCCTACGAGCAGTACTTC.

V and J are TRBV23-1 and TRBJ1-5; possible D gene TRBD1, 6 bases. TRBV23-1 is known as an ORF, though its function is uncertain. Trimming cost V 3 bases and J 4 bases, with 10 bases left between them. CDR3 size: 14 residues. In nucleotides, the CDR3 is TGCGCCAGCAGTCAGGAGGGGGGGAATCAGCCCCAGCATTTT. Translation gives CASSQEGGNQPQHF.

This clonotype was counted many times. V gene TRBV29-1 combines with J gene TRBJ2-5, with D uncertain. This CDR3 comprises 11 residues. Per the germline V gene, CDR1 is SQVTM and CDR2 is ANQGSEA. V was clipped by 8 bases and J by 6 bases, with 13 bases between them. The CDR3 loop is CSLRQDQTQYF. CDR3 in DNA: TGCAGCCTGAGGCAAGACCAGACCCAGTACTTC. The complete variable domain, with remaining parts taken from reference TRBV29-1 and TRBJ2-5, reads SAVISQKPSRDICQRGTSLTIQCQVDSQVTMMFWYRQQPGQSLTLIATANQGSEATYESGFVIDKFPISRPNLTFSTLTVSNMSPEDSSIYLCSLRQDQTQYFGPGTRLLVL.

This clonotype was seen many times. The rearrangement uses TRBV12-5 and TRBJ2-3, with D perhaps TRBD1 (5 bases). Between the trimmed V and J ends, which lost 0 bases and 2 bases, there was a span of 15 bases. Germline V lookup: CDR1 LGHNT, CDR2 FRNRAP. This CDR3 is 17 amino acids long. The CDR3 bases are TGTGCTAGTGGTTTGGTACAGGCCAGCCTACACACAGATACGCAGTATTTT. Its protein product is CASGLVQASLHTDTQYF.